What follows describes a single T cell receptor (beta chain). Its antigen is unknown. Each CD8+ T cell subset was flow-sorted in triplicate, with some 300,000 cells per subset placed directly into RLT lysis buffer. Peripheral blood mononuclear cells were isolated from buffy coats using standard density gradient centrifugation. Total RNA was extracted from sorted cells with an RNeasy Mini Kit. This sample was taken from a study of CXCR3-negative and CXCR3-positive naive CD8 T cells (dated by TCRdb to about 2019). General notes on the study: In total, roughly 150 million TRB reads were obtained, or roughly 1.5 +/- 0.3 million reads per library. The TRBV-TRBJ cluster analysis covered naive subsets from roughly five donors and memory cells from 3 donors. Data from ten or so donors, pooled across two independent experiments, went into the diversity and physicochemical repertoire analyses.

The investigation overall reported the following: Surface CD5, linked to self-reactivity in mice, was comparable between naive subsets; TCR interaction strength was therefore also inferred from TRB CDR3 physicochemical properties. TRBV-TRBJ usage was similar between naive CXCR3-negative and CXCR3-positive cells from the same donor, while memory cells showed distinct patterns. Comparably high repertoire diversity was found in both naive subsets, whereas much lower repertoire diversity was found in memory CD8+ T cells. Freshly isolated PBMCs were used for most assays because CXCR3 expression went down partially after cryopreservation.

The CDR3 spans 12 residues, from the cysteine through the phenylalanine. No DNA sequence was recorded. CDR1 and CDR2 were assigned from the germline V gene (reference sequence) as SEHNR and FQNEAQ. Sequencing used a NextSeq 550. The Human TCR Profiling Kit (MiLaboratory) was used to make UMI-labeled 5' RACE TRB cDNA libraries. The full amount of extracted RNA was used for cDNA synthesis, and the full amount of resulting cDNA was used for PCR amplification. Libraries were prepared in parallel with an identical number of PCR cycles. Per the authors' processing: MIGEC and MiXCR extracted about 53,000 +/- 10,000 unique UMI-labeled TRB cDNA molecules per library, requiring at least two reads per UMI. On average, around 40,000 +/- 10,000 functional in-frame TRB CDR3 nucleotide clonotypes lacking stop codons were found per library. After each sample was downsampled to 5000 UMI-labeled TRB molecules, VDJtools was used to calculate diversity metrics such as normalized Shannon-Wiener and Chao1. For the central five CDR3 residues, VDJtools calculated physicochemical properties weighted by clonotype size, namely interaction energy, strength, volume and Kidera factor 4. Once TCRdb had reprocessed the reads, it stored one entry per CDR3 protein sequence and supplied no DNA. What appears here as the V and J calls and clone size reflects TCRdb's work, not the paper's. The table for this sample records 45,000 to 65,000 distinct CDR3 sequences. The biggest ten clones account for under 25% of the sample.

The chain is made from TRBV7-9 and TRBJ1-1. The sequencing input was memory CD8+ T cells from blood. This specimen's cell subset or site label, interpreted: conventional CD8+ memory T cells (TMEM), sorted as controls. This clonotype originated in a human donor in good health. Some clones in this sample may be carry-over from other donors' samples. The CDR3 protein sequence reads: CASSFGDYKAFF.